This T cell receptor (beta chain) is drawn from a study of beta chain features in type 1 diabetes. Study summary: Across the samples, over 85 million sorted cells were examined in total.

Isolated RNA was reverse transcribed in full, so expressed TCRB transcripts were sequenced. Some 3.6 million reads on average were seen across naive, central memory and regulatory T cell samples. Sequencing was performed with immunoSEQ multiplex PCR; in TCRdb, only in-frame clones are kept and a portion is missing. The data show about 330,000 clones, approximately 11% seen once. General study findings and limits: Across patients, naive, central memory and Treg TCRB repertoires exhibited apparently greater similarity than was observed across healthy donors. Among patients with Type 1 diabetes, TCRB CDR3s were moderately but significantly shorter in every one of the four CD4+ subsets.

V was trimmed by 3 bases and J by 1 base, leaving 10 bases between them. The CDR3 is 14 residues long. In germline, CDR1 is SEHNR, CDR2 FQNEAQ (reference sequence). This clone turned up a few times. The antigen remains unidentified. The chain carries TRBV7-9 and TRBJ2-7; TRBD1 might be the D (6 bases). Input material: naive CD4+ T cells from blood. This receptor was taken from a woman aged 25 to 39 in good health. CDR3 sequence reads: CASSFNRESYEQYF. The CDR3, as DNA: TGTGCCAGCAGCTTTAACAGGGAATCCTACGAGCAGTACTTC.